A single sample gave rise to the 11 T cell receptor beta chains below, sequenced in a study of blood T cell repertoires in COVID-19. Sequenced by immunoSEQ multiplex PCR; TCRdb stores in-frame clones only, minus some. The table includes 250,000 to 350,000 clones, about 90% detected once. What was sequenced was PBMCs or T cells enriched from blood (not recorded which). The receptors derive from a woman aged 25 to 39 who had recovered from COVID-19.

The genes are TRBV7-9 and TRBJ1-1; TRBD1 is a possible D gene (6 bases). The CDR3 contains 13 residues. The germline V gene encodes CDR1 SEHNR and CDR2 FQNEAQ (reference sequence). The V end lost 1 base, the J end lost 9 bases, and 12 bases lay between the germline ends. The CDR3 coding sequence is TGTGCCAGCAGCTTAGAGGCAGGGGCCCAAGCTTTCTTT. Translation gives CASSLEAGAQAFF.

V is TRBV5-1 and J is TRBJ2-1, with a possible D match to TRBD1 (7 bases). Per the germline V gene, CDR1 is SGHRS and CDR2 is YFSETQ. This CDR3 is built from 12 residues. Trimming shortened V by 4 bases and J by 9 bases, and 11 bases separated the two germline ends. This CDR3 is CASSTQGGEQFF. In nucleotides, the CDR3 is TGCGCCAGCAGCACTCAGGGGGGTGAGCAGTTCTTC.

This chain uses TRBV5-6 with TRBJ2-1; D possibly corresponds to TRBD2 (6 bases). Germline assignment: CDR1 SGHDT and CDR2 YYEEEE. V was pared by 1 base and J by 0 bases, with 11 bases between. The CDR3 covers 16 residues. The chain's CDR3 is CASSLYGGVSYNEQFF. CDR3 DNA sequence: TGTGCCAGCAGCTTGTACGGAGGGGTCTCCTACAATGAGCAGTTCTTC.

Turning to this clone: One end of the junction fails to match germline, which may point to a read error. V is TRBV11-2 and J is TRBJ1-3; D unresolved. CDR1 is SGHAT and CDR2 is FQNNGV in the germline V gene. This CDR3 has 13 residues. CDR3 residues: CASSLGGGNTIYF. In DNA form, the CDR3 reads TGTGCCAGCAGTTTAGGAGGGGGAAACACCATATATTTT.

The chain has TRBV5-4 and TRBJ2-3; 9 positions agree with TRBD2. Germline V gives CDR1 SGHNT, CDR2 YYREEE (reference sequence). The CDR3 is 15 amino acids. V dropped 2 bases and J dropped 1; count of bases not matched to a gene: 2. CDR3 residues: CASSLERGGTDTQYF. The DNA for the CDR3 is TGTGCCAGCAGCTTAGAGCGGGGGGGCACAGATACGCAGTATTTT.

The CDR3: CARHQSPGQLVPGAKNIQYF. CDR3 sequence (DNA): TGCGCCCGACATCAGAGCCCGGGACAGCTTGTCCCGGGAGCCAAAAACATTCAGTACTTC. The genes are TRBV23-1 and TRBJ2-4; 7 nucleotides agree with TRBD1. TRBV23-1 is labeled an ORF, and its function is uncertain. V lost 11 bases, J lost 0 bases, and 25 bases stayed unmatched. The CDR3 is 20 residues long.

The chain couples TRBV19 to TRBJ1-5, with a tentative D call TRBD1 (5 bases). Germline-derived CDR1 and CDR2 are LNHDA and SQIVND (reference sequence). The CDR3 consists of 15 residues. Trimming stripped 5 bases from V and 7 bases from J, with 18 bases between. The CDR3, as DNA: TGTGCCAGTAGTCCGAGACAGCTCCCAGGGCAGCCCCAGCATTTT. Its protein product is CASSPRQLPGQPQHF.

V is TRBV7-6 and J is TRBJ1-3; perhaps TRBD1 as D (6 bases). The V end lost 1 base, the J end lost 2 bases, and 12 bases lay between the germline ends. Germline values: CDR1 SGHVS, CDR2 FNYEAQ. The CDR3 is 16 amino acids. The CDR3 spells CASSLGPPGAGNTIYF. CDR3 in DNA: TGTGCCAGCAGCTTAGGGCCGCCAGGGGCTGGAAACACCATATATTTT.

V usage is TRBV29-1 and J usage is TRBJ2-7, with 9 nucleotides matching TRBD2. This CDR3 has 13 residues. Germline assignment: CDR1 SQVTM and CDR2 ANQGSEA. The V gene end was trimmed by 7 bases and the J gene end by 4 bases; junction bases not matched to a gene: 8. For the CDR3, the DNA is TGCAGCGCTAGATATAGCGGGGGATACGAGCAGTACTTC. Translated, it gives CSARYSGGYEQYF.

The chain recombines TRBV10-1 with TRBJ2-3; 8 bases match TRBD2. Germline-derived CDR1 and CDR2 are WNHNN and SYGVQD (reference sequence). The CDR3 runs 15 residues. The ends lost 3 bases at V and 1 base at J; junction bases unmatched: 3. CDR3 loop: CASSDPAGGTDTQYF. The CDR3 nucleotides read TGCGCCAGCAGTGACCCAGCGGGGGGCACAGATACGCAGTATTTT.

The genes are TRBV7-2 and TRBJ1-2; D might be TRBD1 (5 bases). Germline CDR1 reads SGHTA; CDR2 reads FQGNSA. There are 12 residues in the CDR3. Trimming left V 3 bases short and J 9 bases short, with 11 bases between. The CDR3 is CASSFQGMRYTF. CDR3 nucleotide sequence: TGTGCCAGCAGCTTTCAGGGCATGCGCTACACCTTC.